What follows describes a single T cell receptor (beta chain). Its antigen is currently not known. This specimen belongs to a study of cytomegalovirus exposure and HLA in healthy donors (TCRdb year 2017). Regarding the complete study: An earlier analysis of roughly 570 of the donors reported about 280 Gb of sequence data and 117 million unique TCR beta sequences obtained from approximately 180 million T cells. In a later analysis, previously published TCR beta repertoires from several hundred donors were re-analyzed and high-resolution HLA genotyping was added so that TCR occurrence patterns could be studied. To predict cytomegalovirus infection status, the study brought together high-throughput TCR immunosequencing, statistical association of individual TCRs with disease status, and machine learning. Donor age, sex, ethnicity and CMV serostatus were compiled alongside the repertoire data. Among 398 genotyped donors of the cohort, an average of roughly 240,000 unique TCR beta nucleotide sequences were sequenced per donor, roughly a sixth of them non-productive. A later genetic analysis used genome-wide SNP genotypes for about 55% of the 666 donors, treating that subset as a discovery cohort. Every repertoire in the discovery cohort had been generated on one and the same sequencing platform. An early release covering approximately 600 HLA-typed donors comprised about 290 gigabases of sequencing data and 85 million to 100 million unique TCR sequences. The study aimed to test whether cataloging public T cell receptors could reveal signatures of past pathogen exposure. The genetic ancestry cluster associated with self-reported Caucasian donors included about four fifths of the 300 to 450 genotyped donors. Typing coverage varied by locus: roughly 620-640 donors for A, B, C, DRB1 and DQB1; roughly 500 for DQA1; 600 to 610 for DPA1; some 470 for DPB1. Both class I and class II loci were covered by HLA typing, at four-digit resolution. In addition to the first cohort of roughly 670 subjects, a separate validation cohort of approximately 130 different subjects was used. An earlier analysis of approximately 500 of the donors applied high-throughput TCR beta sequencing to assess whether each TCR beta V gene segment acted as functional or pseudogenic. A handful of DR-DQ haplotypes were handled as single units for association and clustering because linkage in the cohort was strong. The study profiled the T cell repertoires of fewer than 850 subjects by immunosequencing and related them to cytomegalovirus serostatus. In the later analysis, no new phenotypic data were used to find candidate immune exposures; instead, reliance was placed on TCR beta sequences and their occurrence across donors. General findings and caveats noted by the study authors: Assigning TCR associations to individual alleles was difficult when HLA alleles, especially DR and DQ, strongly co-occurred. In a later genetic analysis, a missense DCLRE1C variant was associated with V-gene and J-gene trimming of TCR beta chains, and the association was replicated in an independent cohort. The authors suggested that the approach could potentially be extended to other disease states and immunological phenotypes. Presence/absence analyses assumed roughly uniform sequencing depth across donors, an assumption that may not hold. In a later analysis, HLA-associated TCR beta chains were found to be more clonally expanded and to have lower generation probabilities than equally common non-associated chains. Most TCR sequences were seen in very few donors, while some public TCRs were found in many individuals. In vitro tests confirmed that a few of the cytomegalovirus-associated TCR beta chains recognize cytomegalovirus antigens. In a later genetic analysis, fewer N-insertions in productive TCRs were reported among donors in an Asian-associated ancestry cluster than the roughly 700-donor mean. According to a later analysis, TCR association rates differed among HLA loci, with DRB1 alleles showing the most associated TCRs and HLA-C alleles showing the fewest. The study listed approximately 160 TCR beta chains as associated with cytomegalovirus. Immune exposure information for the cohort was limited to CMV serostatus. Cytomegalovirus status was reported to be diagnosed by the classifier with high specificity and sensitivity in both the original and validation cohorts. A later analysis reported that several top co-occurrence clusters appeared linked to parvovirus B19, influenza, CMV and Epstein-Barr virus. A group of highly shared sequence variants was considered likely to be a technical artifact of the sequencing pipeline. A further reported finding was that TCR beta sequences accurately predicted the HLA-A and HLA-B alleles for most subjects in the first cohort. Most CMV-associated TCR beta chains appeared to be HLA-restricted in a later analysis, and the HLA associations seemed to be driven largely by CMV exposure. Roughly 15 rarely observed V segments, including chromosome 9 orphons, were excluded from the earlier analysis of a few hundred of the donors because counts were too low. An earlier analysis of several hundred of the donors showed that most TCR beta V segments appeared in productive rearrangements either about 90% or about 30% of the time, which broadly matched IMGT annotations. HLA typing was unavailable for some donors at each locus, so association tests used only the typed subset. Correlated functional status among segregating V segments might be attributable to linkage disequilibrium, but an unknown experimental factor could not be ruled out. Some IMGT-functional V segments, including TRBV6-2 and TRBV6-3, could not be told apart with the 87-base-pair reads, so those segments were excluded. In this cohort, only TCR beta chains were sequenced, and detectable features were limited by the absence of alpha or paired-chain data. At a false discovery rate of 0.05, a later analysis linked 15,000 to 20,000 TCR beta sequences to specific HLA alleles.

The library relied on the immunoSEQ multiplex PCR assay. For the multiplex PCR, a mixture combining 60 forward primers for TCR Vbeta segments and 13 reverse primers for TCR Jbeta segments was used. The CDR3 region of rearranged TCR beta genes was amplified from genomic DNA by a multiplex PCR assay. On the Illumina HiSeq System, the amplified TCR beta libraries were sequenced as 87-base-pair reads. As for how the authors treated the data: Across the 600 to 700 repertoires, a later analysis counted about 81 million unique TCR beta chains, around 10 million of which were shared by at least two donors. A nearest-neighbor algorithm error-corrected the raw reads and collapsed the reads into unique sequences, merging closely related sequences to remove PCR and sequencing errors. V, D and J gene segments were assigned by aligning CDR3 sequences to IMGT reference sequences. For a sequence to be retained, a match of at least six nucleotides was required to both a V gene segment and a J gene segment. A rearrangement was called productive if the CDR3 had no stop codons and remained in frame with V and J, and every other rearrangement was called non-productive. CDR3 was defined according to IMGT convention as the region running from the second conserved V-encoded cysteine to the conserved J-encoded phenylalanine. The earlier analysis of 500 to 650 of the donors excluded any sequence lacking an unambiguous match to a single V gene segment. In an earlier analysis of approximately 550 of the donors, V segments were called functional above 56.7% productive rearrangements and were called segregating when the between-donor standard deviation exceeded 5%. A statistical classification framework was developed to diagnose cytomegalovirus status using the catalog of TCR beta chain sequences. In a later analysis, TCR nucleotide sequences were compared against IMGT/GENE-DB human TR gene sequences so that V and J genes could be assigned. A later analysis assigned CDR3 sequences and most-parsimonious VDJ recombination scenarios with the TCRdist pipeline. In a later analysis, every TCR beta chain was defined by the combination of its CDR3 amino acid sequence and its V-gene family, and reads without a unique V-gene family were dropped. To address suspected cross-contamination and a sequencing artifact, a later analysis removed roughly 640 highly shared, low-generation-probability nucleotide sequences. For each public chain, a later analysis derived a clonal expansion index from normalized ranks of inferred template counts within each repertoire. In a later analysis, generation probabilities were computed using a VDJ recombination model fitted to out-of-frame rearrangements, and the results were checked against IGoR. In a later analysis, hypergeometric tests were used to score TCR-TCR, TCR-HLA and TCR-CMV co-occurrence, with a repertoire-size bias correction applied to TCR pairs. False discovery rates were estimated in a later analysis by permuting HLA or CMV assignments 20 times. In a later analysis, co-occurring TCRs were grouped using DBSCAN, and TCRdist sequence similarity was added for clustering within HLA-allele-positive subsets. For co-occurrence clustering, repertoires with fewer than 30,000 or more than 120,000 public chains were excluded, along with roughly five repertoires with anomalous nucleotide sharing. The immuneACCESS repertoire file appears here via TCRdb, limited to in-frame rearrangements. These files lack a portion of the clones; in checked studies, under half of the deficit traces to unresolved V genes, and the cause of the others is not known. V and J calls and clone size are copied from that table; D and trimming were computed from the DNA. The table for this sample lists 130,000 to 150,000 clones. More than 0.8% of the sample lies in the top ten.

The cohort was made up of 666 healthy bone marrow donors. All cohort members were sampled while nominally healthy, although unrecorded immune exposures were likely present. The donor tested CMV seronegative, placing the donor among the roughly 400 seronegative members of the cohort. Every donor gave a peripheral blood sample, and the peripheral blood mononuclear cells from that sample were used for TCR beta sequencing. The Qiagen DNeasy Blood Extraction Kit was used to extract genomic DNA from the blood cell samples. Including the terminal cysteine and phenylalanine, the CDR3 comprises 15 residues. The sequence is cut down to CDR3 DNA, 45 bases in frame from base 1. Relative to germline, V is missing 5 bases and J is missing 6 bases, with 11 bases of the junction outside any gene match. Per the germline V gene, SGHTA is the CDR1 and FQGNSA is the CDR2.

The sample consisted of PBMCs. The V gene is TRBV7-2 and the J gene is TRBJ1-2; 8 central nucleotides agree with TRBD1. The receptor was derived from a male donor in good health and CMV-seronegative. CDR3 sequence: CASSPPGGFRDGYTF. The bases are TGTGCCAGCAGCCCCCCAGGGGGCTTCAGGGATGGCTACACCTTC.